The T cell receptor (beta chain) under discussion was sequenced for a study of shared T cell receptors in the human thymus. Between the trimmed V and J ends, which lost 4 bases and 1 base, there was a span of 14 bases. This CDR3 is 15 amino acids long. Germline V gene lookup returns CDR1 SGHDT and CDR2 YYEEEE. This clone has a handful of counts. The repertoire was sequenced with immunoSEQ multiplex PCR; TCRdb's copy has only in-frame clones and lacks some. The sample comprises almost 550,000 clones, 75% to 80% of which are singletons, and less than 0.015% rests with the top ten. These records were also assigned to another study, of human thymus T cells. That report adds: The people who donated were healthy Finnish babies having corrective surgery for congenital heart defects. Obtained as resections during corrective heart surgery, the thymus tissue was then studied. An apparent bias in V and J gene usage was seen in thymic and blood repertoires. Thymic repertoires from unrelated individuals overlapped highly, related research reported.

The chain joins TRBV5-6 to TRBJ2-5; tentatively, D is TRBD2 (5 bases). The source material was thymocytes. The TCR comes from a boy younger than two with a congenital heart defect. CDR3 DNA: TGTGCCAGCAGCCGTGGACTTCCAATCCAAGAGACCCAGTACTTC. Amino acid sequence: CASSRGLPIQETQYF.